This TCR beta chain was profiled in a study of blood T cells in healthy people across ages (dated by TCRdb to between 2014 and 2017). Turning to the overall study: Template switching captured roughly one uniquely barcoded TCR beta cDNA molecule per two T cells in model experiments. Age-related changes in TCR beta repertoire diversity were measured in the study by deep sequencing normalized with unique cDNA molecular identifiers. Donors were grouped into four age groups: young (average roughly 15 years), middle-aged (roughly 37), aged (approximately 58) and long-lived (over 80). To avoid experimental bias, donors of different ages were randomly spread across the sequencing lanes. The study analyzed two additional independent replicas of 1 million unique cDNA reads from the same blood draw for two donors, one aged 18 to 30 and one aged 80 or older. Study-level results and caveats: Because donor CMV infection status was unknown, age-related changes in expanded clonotypes were potentially confounded. Compared with the aged group, more naive CD4+ T cells, fewer expanded clones and increased TCR diversity were shown by the long-lived group, suggesting age selection. Observed TCR beta diversity per million T cells fell roughly linearly with age, and a significant reduction was already apparent by age around 36. A strong correlation was found between observed TCR beta diversity and the percentage of naive T cells measured by flow cytometry. Conclusive comparison of naive and antigen-experienced compartments was prevented by the profiling of bulk unsorted PBMCs. Total diversity estimates from one million sequenced T cells were considered lower bounds and underestimates.

About this clonotype: No antigen is known for it. Nothing much larger sits one base from this clone, and base qualities are not available.

Library preparation used 5' RACE. Sequenced on an Illumina HiSeq 2500. A second PCR of about 7 to 12 cycles was performed with a sample-barcoded 5' primer and a J-beta primer mix. A template-switch 5' adaptor carrying 12 random nucleotides introduced a unique molecular identifier onto each TCR beta cDNA molecule. At least 2.5 million CDR3-containing paired-end reads were obtained from each sample. First-strand cDNA synthesis was performed from all RNA using the Mint cDNA synthesis kit, with priming by a TRBC-specific oligonucleotide. All cDNA was treated with uracil-DNA glycosylase and then went through a first 18-cycle PCR with the universal primers M1SS and BC2_uni_R. The source study handled its data this way. Normalization of each sample was performed by random selection of 1 million high-quality reads, each carrying a distinct molecular identifier. Reads with shared molecular identifiers were discarded instead of being binned into consensus sequences. MiTCR, with a Q25 quality threshold and the strictest error-elimination algorithm, was used for CDR3 identification, clonotype clustering and error correction. A nonparametric unseen species model with Euler transformation was used to estimate lower-bound total TCR beta diversity. In TCRdb, the public reads were trimmed at Q25 with fastp and aligned with MiXCR, with productive beta chains retained. Under each unique CDR3 protein, matching rows form one entry showing the most common genes and DNA. V and J calls and clone size were set by TCRdb, not the authors. This sample holds about 970,000 distinct CDR3 sequences; about 53% were observed only once. Jointly, the top ten make up roughly 23% of the sample.

Donors were 35 to 40 systemically healthy Caucasian individuals from Russia aged roughly 6 to 100 years. Each donor gave ten milliliters of peripheral blood, drawn into EDTA-treated Vacutainer tubes. Ficoll-Paque density-gradient centrifugation was used to isolate PBMCs, with at least 7 million per sample. Trizol reagent was used to extract total RNA from the PBMCs, yielding at least 6 micrograms per sample. The percentages of naive CD45RAhigh/CD27high T cells were determined by flow cytometry on a PBMC aliquot from every donor. Trimming takes 6 bases off V and 5 bases off J; junction bases not matched to a gene: 8. CDR1 and CDR2 were assigned from the germline V gene (reference sequence) as MNHEY and SMNVEV. The CDR3 holds 15 amino acids from the cysteine to the phenylalanine. Kept here is only the CDR3 DNA, which spans 45 bases and is read in frame from base 1.

Sequencing input: blood. This TCR derives from an older woman in good health. The chain links TRBV27 with TRBJ2-7; 12 of the junction bases match TRBD2. CDR3 sequence: CASRPWTSGKNEQYF. The bases read TGTGCCAGCAGACCGTGGACTAGCGGGAAAAACGAGCAGTACTTC.